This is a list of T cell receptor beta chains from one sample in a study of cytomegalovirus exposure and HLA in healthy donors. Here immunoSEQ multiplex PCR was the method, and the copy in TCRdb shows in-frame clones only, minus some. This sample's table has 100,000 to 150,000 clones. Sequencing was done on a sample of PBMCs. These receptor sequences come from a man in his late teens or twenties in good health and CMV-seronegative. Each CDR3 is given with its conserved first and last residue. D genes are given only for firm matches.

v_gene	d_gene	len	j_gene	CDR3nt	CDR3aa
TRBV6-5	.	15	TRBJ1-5	TGTGCCAGCAGTCCCGGGACACTTAGCAATCAGCCCCAGCATTTT	CASSPGTLSNQPQHF
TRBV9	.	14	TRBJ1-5	TGTGCCAGCAGCGAGGGGGGGAGCAATCAGCCCCAGCATTTT	CASSEGGSNQPQHF
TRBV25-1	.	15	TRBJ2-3	TGTGCCAGCAGTGGATCGGACAGCTACACAGATACGCAGTATTTT	CASSGSDSYTDTQYF
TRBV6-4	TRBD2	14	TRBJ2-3	TGTGCCAGCAGTGGAGCGGGAGTAACAGATACGCAGTATTTT	CASSGAGVTDTQYF
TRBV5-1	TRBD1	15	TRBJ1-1	TGCGCCAGCAGCCCGCAGGGGGCGCCGGTCACTGAAGCTTTCTTT	CASSPQGAPVTEAFF
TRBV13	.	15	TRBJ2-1	TGTGCCAGCAGCCCAAGGACTTTGGGAGGCAATGAGCAGTTCTTC	CASSPRTLGGNEQFF
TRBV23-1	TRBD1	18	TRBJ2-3	TGCGCCAGCAGTCAAACCCCCCTAACAGGGGGCTCGGTAGATACGCAGTATTTT	CASSQTPLTGGSVDTQYF
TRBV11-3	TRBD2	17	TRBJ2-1	TGTGCCAGCAGTATGACTAGCGGATATTCTGGGGACAATGAGCAGTTCTTC	CASSMTSGYSGDNEQFF
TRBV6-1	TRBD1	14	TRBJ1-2	TGTGCCAGCAGTGAAGCTCAGGGGGACTATGGCTACACCTTC	CASSEAQGDYGYTF
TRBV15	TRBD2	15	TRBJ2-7	TGTGCCACCAGCAAGCAGCATCGTGGGAGGGGCGAGCAGTACTTC	CATSKQHRGRGEQYF
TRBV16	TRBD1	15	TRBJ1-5	TGTGCCAGCAGCCGCCTAGGGGGACAGGGCCAGCCCCAGCATTTT	CASSRLGGQGQPQHF
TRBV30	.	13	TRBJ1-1	TGTGCCTGGAGTATTGGGCTAAACACTGAAGCTTTCTTT	CAWSIGLNTEAFF
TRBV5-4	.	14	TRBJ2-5	TGTGCCAGCACGTCGCGGGGTAGCCAAGAGACCCAGTACTTC	CASTSRGSQETQYF
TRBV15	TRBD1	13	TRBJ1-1	TGTGCCACCAGAATTGGGACAGAACCTGAAGCTTTCTTT	CATRIGTEPEAFF
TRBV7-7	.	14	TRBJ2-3	TGTGCCAGCAGCTACGGACAGAGCACAGATACGCAGTATTTT	CASSYGQSTDTQYF
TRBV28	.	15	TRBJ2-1	TGTGCCAGCAGCGCAGGGGCCTCAATGGAGGATGAGCAGTTCTTC	CASSAGASMEDEQFF
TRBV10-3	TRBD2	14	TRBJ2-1	TGTGCCACGAATCCAGCGGGGGGTGGCTATGAGCAGTTCTTC	CATNPAGGGYEQFF
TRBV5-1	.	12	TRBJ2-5	TGCGCCAGCAGCTTAGCACAAGAGACCCAGTACTTC	CASSLAQETQYF
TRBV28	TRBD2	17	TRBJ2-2	TGTGCCACCAAACCCCGACTAGCGGGAGGACCTACCGGGGAGCTGTTTTTT	CATKPRLAGGPTGELFF
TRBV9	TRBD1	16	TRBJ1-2	TGTGCCAGCAGCCCAGGGGGGGGGACAGGACAGTATGGCTACACCTTC	CASSPGGGTGQYGYTF
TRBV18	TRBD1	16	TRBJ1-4	TGTGCCAGCTCACCAAGGGACAGTTCAACTAATGAAAAACTGTTTTTT	CASSPRDSSTNEKLFF
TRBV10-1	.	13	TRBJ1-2	TGCGCCAGCAGTGAGTCAGAGGGTTATGGCTACACCTTC	CASSESEGYGYTF
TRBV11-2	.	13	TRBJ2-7	TGTGCCAGCAGCTTAGTTGCCAACTACGAGCAGTACTTC	CASSLVANYEQYF
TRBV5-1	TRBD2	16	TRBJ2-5	TGCGCCAGCAGCTGGGGGGGAGAAGGGTGGCAAGAGACCCAGTACTTC	CASSWGGEGWQETQYF